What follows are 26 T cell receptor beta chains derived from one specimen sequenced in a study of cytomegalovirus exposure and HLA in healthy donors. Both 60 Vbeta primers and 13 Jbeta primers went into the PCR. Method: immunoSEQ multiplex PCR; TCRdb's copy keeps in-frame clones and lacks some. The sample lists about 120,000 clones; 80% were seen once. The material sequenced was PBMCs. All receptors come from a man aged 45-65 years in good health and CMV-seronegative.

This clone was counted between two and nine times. CDR3 sequence reads: CSVEKREQYF. The CDR3 DNA sequence: TGCAGCGTTGAGAAGAGAGAGCAGTACTTC. The chain has TRBV29-1 and TRBJ2-7; D not resolved. Trimming took off 3 bases at V and 7 bases at J, with 7 bases between the two ends. The CDR3 spans 10 residues. Germline assignment: CDR1 SQVTM and CDR2 ANQGSEA.

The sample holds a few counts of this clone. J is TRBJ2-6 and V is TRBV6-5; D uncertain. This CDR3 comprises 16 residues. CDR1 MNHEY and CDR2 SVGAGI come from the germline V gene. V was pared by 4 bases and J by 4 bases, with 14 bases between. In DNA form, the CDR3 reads TGTGCCAGCAGTTTTTCTTCCCCCTCCGGGGCCAACGTCCTGACTTTC. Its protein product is CASSFSSPSGANVLTF.

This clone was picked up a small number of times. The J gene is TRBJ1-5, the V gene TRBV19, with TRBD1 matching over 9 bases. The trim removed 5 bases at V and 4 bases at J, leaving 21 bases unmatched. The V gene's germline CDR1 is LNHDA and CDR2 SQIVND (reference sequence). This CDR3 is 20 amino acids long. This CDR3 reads CASSFISGTGTISLNQPQHF. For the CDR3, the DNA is TGTGCCAGTAGTTTCATTTCCGGGACAGGGACTATTTCTTTGAATCAGCCCCAGCATTTT.

The CDR3 DNA follows: TGTGCCAGCAGTTCCAAGACTAGCTTATTCTCCTACGAGCAGTACTTC. Encoded protein: CASSSKTSLFSYEQYF. The chain uses TRBV7-9 and TRBJ2-7; TRBD2 matches at 7 bases. Germline V gene lookup returns CDR1 SEHNR and CDR2 FQNEAQ (reference sequence). Trimming cost V 6 bases and J 0 bases; bases outside gene matches: 11. The CDR3 sequence is 16 residues long.

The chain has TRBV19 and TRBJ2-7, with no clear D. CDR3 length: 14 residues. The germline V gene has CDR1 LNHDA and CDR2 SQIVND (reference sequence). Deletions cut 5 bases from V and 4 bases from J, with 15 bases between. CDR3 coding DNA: TGTGCCAGTAGTCTGGGCACGGCTGGGTACGAGCAGTACTTC. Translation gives CASSLGTAGYEQYF.

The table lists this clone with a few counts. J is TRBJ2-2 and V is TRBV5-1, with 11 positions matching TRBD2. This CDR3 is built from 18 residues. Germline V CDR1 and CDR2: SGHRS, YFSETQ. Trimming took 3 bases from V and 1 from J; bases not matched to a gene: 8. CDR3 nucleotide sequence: TGCGCCAGCAGCTCGACATCTCTAGCGGGGGGGAACACCGGGGAGCTGTTTTTT. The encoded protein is CASSSTSLAGGNTGELFF.

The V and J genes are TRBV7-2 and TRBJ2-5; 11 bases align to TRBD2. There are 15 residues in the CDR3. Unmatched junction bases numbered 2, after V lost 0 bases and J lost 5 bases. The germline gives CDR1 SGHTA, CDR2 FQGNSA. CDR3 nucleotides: TGTGCCAGCAGCTTAGCTAGCGGGGGGGCGGAGACCCAGTACTTC. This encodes CASSLASGGAETQYF.

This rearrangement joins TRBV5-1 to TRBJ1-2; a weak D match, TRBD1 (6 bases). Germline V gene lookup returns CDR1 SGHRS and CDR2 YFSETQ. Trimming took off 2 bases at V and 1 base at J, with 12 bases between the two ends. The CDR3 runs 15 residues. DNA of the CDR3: TGCGCCAGCAGCTTACGTAAGGACAGTAACTATGGCTACACCTTC. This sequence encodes CASSLRKDSNYGYTF.

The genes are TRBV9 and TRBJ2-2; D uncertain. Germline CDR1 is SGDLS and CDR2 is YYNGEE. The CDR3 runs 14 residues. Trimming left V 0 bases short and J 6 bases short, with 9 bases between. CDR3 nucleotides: TGTGCCAGCAGCGTAGGGCCCCCTGCCGGGGAGCTGTTTTTT. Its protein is CASSVGPPAGELFF.

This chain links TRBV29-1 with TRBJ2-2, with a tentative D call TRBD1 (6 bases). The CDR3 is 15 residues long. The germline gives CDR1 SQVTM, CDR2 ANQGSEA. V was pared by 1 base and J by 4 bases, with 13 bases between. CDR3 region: CSVEGPYRATGELFF. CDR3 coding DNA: TGCAGCGTTGAAGGCCCCTACAGGGCCACCGGGGAGCTGTTTTTT.

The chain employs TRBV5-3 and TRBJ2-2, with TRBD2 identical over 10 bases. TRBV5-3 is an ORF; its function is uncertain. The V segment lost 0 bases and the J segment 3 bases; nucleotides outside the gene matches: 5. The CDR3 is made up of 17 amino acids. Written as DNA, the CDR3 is TGTGCCAGAAGCTTGGCTTTAGCGGGGGGAGACACCGGGGAGCTGTTTTTT. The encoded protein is CARSLALAGGDTGELFF.

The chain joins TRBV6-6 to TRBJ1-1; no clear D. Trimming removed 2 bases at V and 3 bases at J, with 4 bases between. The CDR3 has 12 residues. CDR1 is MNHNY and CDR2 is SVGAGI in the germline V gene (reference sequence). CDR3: CASSYRDTEAFF. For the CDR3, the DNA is TGTGCCAGCAGTTACAGAGACACTGAAGCTTTCTTT.

The CDR3 nucleotides are TGTGCCAGCAGCCCCTTTTGGTCGGGAACCGGCAATGAGCAGTTCTTC. This codes for CASSPFWSGTGNEQFF. The rearrangement uses TRBV7-2 and TRBJ2-1; tentative D call: TRBD2 (5 bases). V was clipped by 5 bases and J by 6 bases, with 20 bases between them. This CDR3 contains 16 residues. Germline V gene sequence: CDR1 SGHTA, CDR2 FQGNSA. The full variable domain, rest sourced from reference TRBV7-2 and TRBJ2-1, is GAGVSQSPSNKVTEKGKDVELRCDPISGHTALYWYRQSLGQGLEFLIYFQGNSAPDKSGLPSDRFSAERTGGSVSTLTIQRTQQEDSAVYLCASSPFWSGTGNEQFFGPGTRLTVL.

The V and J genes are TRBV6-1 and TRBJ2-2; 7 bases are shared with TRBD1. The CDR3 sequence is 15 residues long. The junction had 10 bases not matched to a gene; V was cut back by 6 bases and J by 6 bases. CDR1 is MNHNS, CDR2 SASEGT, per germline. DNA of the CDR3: TGTGCCAGCAGGAAACCAGGGGGAAGTCCCGGGGAGCTGTTTTTT. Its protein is CASRKPGGSPGELFF.

The CDR3 sequence: CASSLRPSRQLLQETQYF. The DNA of the CDR3 is TGTGCCAGCAGCTTAAGGCCTAGCAGACAATTACTCCAAGAGACCCAGTACTTC. The chain recombines TRBV7-2 with TRBJ2-5, with D possibly matching TRBD2 (5 bases). Between the trimmed V and J ends, which lost 2 bases and 1 base, there was a span of 20 bases. The germline V gene encodes CDR1 SGHTA and CDR2 FQGNSA. The CDR3 sequence is 18 residues long.

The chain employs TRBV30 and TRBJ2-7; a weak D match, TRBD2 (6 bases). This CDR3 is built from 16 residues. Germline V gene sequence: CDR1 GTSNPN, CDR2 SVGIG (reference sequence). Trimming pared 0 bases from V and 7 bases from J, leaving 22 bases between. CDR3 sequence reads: CAWSVLSGVPLREQYF. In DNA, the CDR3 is TGTGCCTGGAGTGTACTTTCGGGGGTTCCCCTTCGGGAGCAGTACTTC. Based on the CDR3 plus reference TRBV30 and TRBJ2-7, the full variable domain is SQTIHQWPATLVQPVGSPLSLECTVEGTSNPNLYWYRQAAGRGLQLLFYSVGIGQISSEVPQNLSASRPQDRQFILSSKKLLLSDSGFYLCAWSVLSGVPLREQYFGPGTRLTVT.

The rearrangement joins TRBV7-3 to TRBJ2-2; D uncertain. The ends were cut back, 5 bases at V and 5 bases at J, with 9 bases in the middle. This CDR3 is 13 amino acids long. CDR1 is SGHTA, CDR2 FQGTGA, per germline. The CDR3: CASSNSVTGELFF. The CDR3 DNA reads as TGTGCCAGCAGCAATTCAGTGACCGGGGAGCTGTTTTTT.

The DNA of the CDR3 is TGCACCAGCAGCCAAGGGCAATTTAGCGGGAGTGGGCACAATGAGCAGTTCTTC. Residues: CTSSQGQFSGSGHNEQFF. The gene calls are TRBV1 and TRBJ2-1; the D call in the table, TRBD2, was not verified against the DNA. TRBV1 is a pseudogene segment. CDR3 length equals 18 residues.

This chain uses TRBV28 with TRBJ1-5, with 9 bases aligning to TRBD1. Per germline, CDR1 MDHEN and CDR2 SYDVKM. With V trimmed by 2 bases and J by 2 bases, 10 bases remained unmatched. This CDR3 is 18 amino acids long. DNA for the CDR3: TGTGCCAGCAGTTTAGGCTCGGGACAGGGTTACGGCAATCAGCCCCAGCATTTT. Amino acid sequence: CASSLGSGQGYGNQPQHF.

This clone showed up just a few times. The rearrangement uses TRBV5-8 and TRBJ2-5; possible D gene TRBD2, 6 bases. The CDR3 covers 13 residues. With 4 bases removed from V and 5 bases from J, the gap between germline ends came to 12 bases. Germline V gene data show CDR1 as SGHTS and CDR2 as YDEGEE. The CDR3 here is CASSTGLGETQYF. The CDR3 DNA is TGTGCCAGCAGCACGGGACTTGGGGAGACCCAGTACTTC. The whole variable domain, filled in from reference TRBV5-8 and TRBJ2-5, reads EAGVTQSPTHLIKTRGQQATLRCSPISGHTSVYWYQQALGLGLQFLLWYDEGEERNRGNFPPRFSGRQFPNYSSELNVNALELEDSALYLCASSTGLGETQYFGPGTRLLVL.

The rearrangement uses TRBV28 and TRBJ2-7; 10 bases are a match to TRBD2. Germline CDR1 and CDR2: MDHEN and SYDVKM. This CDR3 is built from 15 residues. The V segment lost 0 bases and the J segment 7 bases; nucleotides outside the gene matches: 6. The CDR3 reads CASSLWTLAGGEQYF. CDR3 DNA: TGTGCCAGCAGTTTATGGACCTTAGCGGGAGGTGAGCAGTACTTC.

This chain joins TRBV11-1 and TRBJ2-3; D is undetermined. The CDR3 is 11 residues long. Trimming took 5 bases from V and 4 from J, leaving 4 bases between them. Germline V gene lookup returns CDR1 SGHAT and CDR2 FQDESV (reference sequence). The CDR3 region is CASSPADTQYF. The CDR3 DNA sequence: TGTGCCAGCAGCCCCGCAGATACGCAGTATTTT.

DNA of the CDR3: TGCGCCAGCAGCCAGGGGGCGACTAGCGGGAGTTGGAACGAGCAGTACTTC. Residues: CASSQGATSGSWNEQYF. V gene TRBV4-1 combines with J gene TRBJ2-7; 12 bases align to TRBD2. With 3 bases clipped from V and 5 bases from J, the junction kept 11 bases outside the gene matches. The CDR3 spans 17 residues. The germline V gene encodes CDR1 MGHRA and CDR2 YSYEKL.

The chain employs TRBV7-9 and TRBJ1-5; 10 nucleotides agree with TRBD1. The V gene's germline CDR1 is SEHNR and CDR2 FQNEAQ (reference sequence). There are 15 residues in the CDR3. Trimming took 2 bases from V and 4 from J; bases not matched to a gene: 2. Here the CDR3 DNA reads TGTGCCAGCAGCTTAACGGGACAGGGGAATCAGCCCCAGCATTTT. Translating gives CASSLTGQGNQPQHF.

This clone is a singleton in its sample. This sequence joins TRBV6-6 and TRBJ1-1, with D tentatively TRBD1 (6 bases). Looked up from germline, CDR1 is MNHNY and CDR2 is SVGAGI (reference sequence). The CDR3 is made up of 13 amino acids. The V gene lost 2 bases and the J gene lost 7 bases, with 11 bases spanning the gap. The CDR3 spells CASSYLPQGEAFF. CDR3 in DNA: TGTGCCAGCAGTTACCTACCACAGGGTGAAGCTTTCTTT.

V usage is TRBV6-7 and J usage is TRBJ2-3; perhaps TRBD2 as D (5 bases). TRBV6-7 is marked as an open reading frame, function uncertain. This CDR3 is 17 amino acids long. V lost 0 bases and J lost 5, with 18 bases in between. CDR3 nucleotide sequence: TGTGCCAGCAGTTACTCCGGCCGTCAAAAGGGAGTAGATACGCAGTATTTT. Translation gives CASSYSGRQKGVDTQYF.